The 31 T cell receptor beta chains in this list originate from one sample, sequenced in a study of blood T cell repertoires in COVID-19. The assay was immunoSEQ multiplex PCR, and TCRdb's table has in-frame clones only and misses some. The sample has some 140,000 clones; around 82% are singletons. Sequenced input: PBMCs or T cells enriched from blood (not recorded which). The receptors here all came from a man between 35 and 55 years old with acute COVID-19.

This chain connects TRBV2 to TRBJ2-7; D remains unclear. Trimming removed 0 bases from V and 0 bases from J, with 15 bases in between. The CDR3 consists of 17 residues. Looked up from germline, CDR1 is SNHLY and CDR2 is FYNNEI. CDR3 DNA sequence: TGTGCCAGCAGTGAAGCGCTTAAGGCGAGGAGCTCCTACGAGCAGTACTTC. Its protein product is CASSEALKARSSYEQYF.

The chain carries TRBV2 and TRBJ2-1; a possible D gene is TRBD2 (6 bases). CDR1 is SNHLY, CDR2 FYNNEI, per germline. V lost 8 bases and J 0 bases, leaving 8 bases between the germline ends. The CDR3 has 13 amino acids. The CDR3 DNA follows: TGTGCCAGCGGGGGGAGCTCCTACAATGAGCAGTTCTTC. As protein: CASGGSSYNEQFF.

The DNA of the CDR3 is TGTGCCAGCAGTGAAGCCCTGGGCGGGGGGACTAGTGGGCGCAATGAGCAGTTCTTC. This translates into CASSEALGGGTSGRNEQFF. The chain recombines TRBV6-1 with TRBJ2-1; 8 bases align to TRBD2. V was clipped by 0 bases and J by 6 bases; unmatched bases: 16. Per the germline V gene, CDR1 is MNHNS and CDR2 is SASEGT. The CDR3 consists of 19 residues.

In DNA, the CDR3 is TGTGCCAGCAGTACCGGGACTAGCTTCGTAGAGACCCAGTACTTC. Translation: CASSTGTSFVETQYF. This chain joins TRBV28 and TRBJ2-5; 9 nucleotides align to TRBD2. Unmatched junction bases numbered 8, after V lost 5 bases and J lost 4 bases. The length of the CDR3 is 15 residues. The germline V gene encodes CDR1 MDHEN and CDR2 SYDVKM.

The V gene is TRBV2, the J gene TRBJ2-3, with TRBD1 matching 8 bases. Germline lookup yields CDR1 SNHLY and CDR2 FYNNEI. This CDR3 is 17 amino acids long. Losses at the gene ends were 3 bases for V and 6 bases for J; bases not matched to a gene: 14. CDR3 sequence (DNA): TGTGCCAGCAGTGATACCCCAGGGGGCTTGGAAGGGGATACGCAGTATTTT. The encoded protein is CASSDTPGGLEGDTQYF.

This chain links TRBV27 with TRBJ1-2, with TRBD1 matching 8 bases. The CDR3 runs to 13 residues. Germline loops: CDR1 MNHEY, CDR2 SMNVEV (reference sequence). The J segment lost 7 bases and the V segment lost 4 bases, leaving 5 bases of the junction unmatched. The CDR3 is CASSSADRGGYTF. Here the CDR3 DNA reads TGTGCCAGCAGTTCCGCAGACAGGGGTGGCTACACCTTC.

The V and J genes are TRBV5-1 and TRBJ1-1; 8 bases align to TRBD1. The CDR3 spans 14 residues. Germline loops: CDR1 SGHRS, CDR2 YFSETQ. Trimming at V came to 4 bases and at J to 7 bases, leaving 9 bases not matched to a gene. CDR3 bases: TGCGCCAGCAGCCCCGACGGACAGGGAGATGAAGCTTTCTTT. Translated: CASSPDGQGDEAFF.

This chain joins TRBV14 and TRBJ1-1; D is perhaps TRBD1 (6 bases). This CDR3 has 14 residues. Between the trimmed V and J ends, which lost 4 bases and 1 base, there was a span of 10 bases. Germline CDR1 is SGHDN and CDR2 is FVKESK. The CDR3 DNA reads TGTGCCAGCAGCCGGACAGAAAAGAACACTGAAGCTTTCTTT. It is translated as CASSRTEKNTEAFF.

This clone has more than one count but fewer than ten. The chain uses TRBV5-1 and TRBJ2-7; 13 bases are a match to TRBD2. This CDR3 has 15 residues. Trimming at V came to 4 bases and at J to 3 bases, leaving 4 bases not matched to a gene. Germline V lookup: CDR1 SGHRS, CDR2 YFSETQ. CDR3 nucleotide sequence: TGCGCCAGCAGCCTAGGGACTAGCGGGGACTACGAGCAGTACTTC. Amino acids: CASSLGTSGDYEQYF.

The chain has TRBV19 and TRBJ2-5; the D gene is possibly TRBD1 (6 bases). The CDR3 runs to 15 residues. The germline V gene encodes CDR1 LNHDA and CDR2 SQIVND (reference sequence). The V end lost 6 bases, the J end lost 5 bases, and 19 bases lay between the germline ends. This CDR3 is CASRPTGSGLETQYF. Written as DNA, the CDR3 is TGTGCCAGTAGGCCCACAGGGTCTGGTTTGGAGACCCAGTACTTC.

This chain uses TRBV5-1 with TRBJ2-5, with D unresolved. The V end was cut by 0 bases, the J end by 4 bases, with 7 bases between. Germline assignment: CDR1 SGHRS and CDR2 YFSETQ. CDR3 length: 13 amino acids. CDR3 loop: CASSLEASETQYF. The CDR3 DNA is TGCGCCAGCAGCTTGGAAGCGTCAGAGACCCAGTACTTC.

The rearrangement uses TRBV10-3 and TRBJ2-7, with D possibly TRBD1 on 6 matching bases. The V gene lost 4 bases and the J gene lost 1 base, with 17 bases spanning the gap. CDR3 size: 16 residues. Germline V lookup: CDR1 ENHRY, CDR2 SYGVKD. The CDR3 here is CAISGSTGGRSYEQYF. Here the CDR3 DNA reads TGTGCCATCAGTGGGTCGACAGGTGGTAGATCCTACGAGCAGTACTTC.

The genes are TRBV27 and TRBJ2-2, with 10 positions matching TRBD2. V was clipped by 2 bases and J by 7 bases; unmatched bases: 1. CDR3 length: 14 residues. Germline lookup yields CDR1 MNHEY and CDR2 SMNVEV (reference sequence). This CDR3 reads CASSLASGSGELFF. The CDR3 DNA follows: TGTGCCAGCAGTTTAGCTAGCGGGAGCGGGGAGCTGTTTTTT.

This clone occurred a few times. CDR3 nucleotide sequence: TGTGCCTGGAGCGACATCACAGGGGGTGAAGCTTTCTTT. Translated, it gives CAWSDITGGEAFF. The genes are TRBV30 and TRBJ1-1, with 8 bases matching TRBD1. V gave up 3 bases and J gave up 7 bases; unmatched junction bases: 7. The CDR3 is 13 residues long. Germline V gene sequence: CDR1 GTSNPN, CDR2 SVGIG (reference sequence).

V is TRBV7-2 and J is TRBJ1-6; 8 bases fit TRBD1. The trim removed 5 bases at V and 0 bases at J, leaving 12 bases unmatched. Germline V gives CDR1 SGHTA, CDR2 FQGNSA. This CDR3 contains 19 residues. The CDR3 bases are TGTGCCAGCAGCCTCCTAGGACAGGGCCCGAACTCCTATAATTCACCCCTCCACTTT. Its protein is CASSLLGQGPNSYNSPLHF.

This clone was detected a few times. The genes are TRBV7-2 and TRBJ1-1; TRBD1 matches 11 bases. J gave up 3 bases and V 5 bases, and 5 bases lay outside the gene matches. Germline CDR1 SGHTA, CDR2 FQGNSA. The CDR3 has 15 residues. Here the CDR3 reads CASSPRDRGYTEAFF. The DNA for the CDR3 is TGTGCCAGCAGCCCCCGGGACAGGGGGTACACTGAAGCTTTCTTT.

The CDR3 DNA reads as TGTGCCAGCACCTTAGGGAGCGAGCAGTTCTTC. It specifies CASTLGSEQFF. The J gene is TRBJ2-1, the V gene TRBV27, with D tentatively TRBD2 (5 bases). Trimming shortened V by 7 bases and J by 10 bases, and 11 bases separated the two germline ends. Per germline, CDR1 MNHEY and CDR2 SMNVEV (reference sequence). There are 11 residues in the CDR3.

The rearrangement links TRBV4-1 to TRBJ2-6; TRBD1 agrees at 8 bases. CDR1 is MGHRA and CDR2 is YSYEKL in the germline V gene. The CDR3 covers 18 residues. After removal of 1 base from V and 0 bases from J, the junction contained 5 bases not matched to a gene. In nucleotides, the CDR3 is TGCGCCAGCAGCCAAGCCGGGACAGGTTTCTCTGGGGCCAACGTCCTGACTTTC. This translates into CASSQAGTGFSGANVLTF.

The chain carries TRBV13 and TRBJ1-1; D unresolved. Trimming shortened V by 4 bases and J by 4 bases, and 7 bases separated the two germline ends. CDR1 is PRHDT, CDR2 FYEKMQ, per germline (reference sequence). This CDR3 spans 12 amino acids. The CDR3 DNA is TGTGCCAGCAGCTACTCAGGCACTGAAGCTTTCTTT. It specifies CASSYSGTEAFF.

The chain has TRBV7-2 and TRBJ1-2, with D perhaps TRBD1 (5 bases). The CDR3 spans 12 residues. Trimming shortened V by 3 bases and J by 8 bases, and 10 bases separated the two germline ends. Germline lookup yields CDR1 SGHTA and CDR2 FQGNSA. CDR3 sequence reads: CASSFAGSGYTF. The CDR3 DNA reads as TGTGCCAGCAGCTTTGCAGGGTCGGGCTACACCTTC.

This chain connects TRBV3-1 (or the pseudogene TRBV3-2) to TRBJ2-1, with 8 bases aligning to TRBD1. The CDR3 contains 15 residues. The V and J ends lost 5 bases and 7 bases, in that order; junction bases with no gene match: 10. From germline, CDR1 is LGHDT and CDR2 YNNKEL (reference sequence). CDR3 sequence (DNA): TGTGCCAGCAGCTGGACAGGGTTATTCGGTAATGAGCAGTTCTTC. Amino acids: CASSWTGLFGNEQFF.

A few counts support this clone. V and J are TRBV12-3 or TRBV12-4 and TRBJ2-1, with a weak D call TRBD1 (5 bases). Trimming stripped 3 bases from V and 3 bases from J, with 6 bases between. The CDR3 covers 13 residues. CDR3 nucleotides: TGTGCCAGCAGTTTCAGGGTCTACAATGAGCAGTTCTTC. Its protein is CASSFRVYNEQFF.

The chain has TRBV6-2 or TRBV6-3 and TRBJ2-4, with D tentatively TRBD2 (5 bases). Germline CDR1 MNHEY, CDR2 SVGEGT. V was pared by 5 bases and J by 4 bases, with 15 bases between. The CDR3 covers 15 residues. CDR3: CASSTPPRTKNIQYF. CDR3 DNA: TGTGCCAGCAGTACACCGCCCCGGACTAAAAACATTCAGTACTTC.

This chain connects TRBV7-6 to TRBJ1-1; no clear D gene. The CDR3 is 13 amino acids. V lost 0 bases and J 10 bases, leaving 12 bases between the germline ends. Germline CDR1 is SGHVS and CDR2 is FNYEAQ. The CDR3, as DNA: TGTGCCAGCAGCTTAGCCCCCAACCGGGTAGCTTTCTTT. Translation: CASSLAPNRVAFF.

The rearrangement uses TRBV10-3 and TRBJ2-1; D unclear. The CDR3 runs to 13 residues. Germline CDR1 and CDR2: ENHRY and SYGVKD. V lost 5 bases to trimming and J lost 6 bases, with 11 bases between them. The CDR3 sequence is CAISPVAVNEQFF. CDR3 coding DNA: TGTGCCATCAGTCCAGTCGCAGTCAATGAGCAGTTCTTC.

The DNA for the CDR3 is TGTGCCAGCAGCCCCCAGGGGACTAGCTACGAGCAGTACTTC. This codes for CASSPQGTSYEQYF. The rearrangement uses TRBV7-2 and TRBJ2-7; 8 bases are shared with TRBD2. Trimming cost V 5 bases and J 3 bases; bases outside gene matches: 6. CDR3 length equals 14 residues. Germline V gives CDR1 SGHTA, CDR2 FQGNSA.

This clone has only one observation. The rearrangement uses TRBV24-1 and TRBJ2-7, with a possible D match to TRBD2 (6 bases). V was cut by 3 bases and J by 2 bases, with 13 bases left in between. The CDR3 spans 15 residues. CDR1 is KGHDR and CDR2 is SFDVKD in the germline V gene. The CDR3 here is CATSDGGIYPYEQYF. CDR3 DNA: TGTGCCACCAGTGATGGGGGGATTTACCCCTACGAGCAGTACTTC.

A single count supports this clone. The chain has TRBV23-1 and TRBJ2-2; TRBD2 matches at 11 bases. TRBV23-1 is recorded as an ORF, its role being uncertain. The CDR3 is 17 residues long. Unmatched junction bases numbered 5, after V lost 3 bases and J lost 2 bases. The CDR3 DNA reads TGCGCCAGCAGTCACGGACTAGCGGGCCATAACACCGGGGAGCTGTTTTTT. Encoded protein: CASSHGLAGHNTGELFF.

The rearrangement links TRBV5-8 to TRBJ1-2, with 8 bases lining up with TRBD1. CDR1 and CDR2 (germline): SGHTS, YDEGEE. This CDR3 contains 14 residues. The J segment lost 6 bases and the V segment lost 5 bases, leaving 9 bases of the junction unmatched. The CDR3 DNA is TGTGCCAGCAGGGAGGGGACAGGCCTGGATGGCTACACCTTC. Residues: CASREGTGLDGYTF.

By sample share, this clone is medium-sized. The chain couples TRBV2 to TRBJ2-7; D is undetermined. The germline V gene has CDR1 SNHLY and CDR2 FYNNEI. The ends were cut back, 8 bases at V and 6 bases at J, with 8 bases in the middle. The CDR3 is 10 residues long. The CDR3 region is CASGRTEQYF. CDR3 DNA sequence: TGTGCCAGCGGGCGTACCGAGCAGTACTTC.

The CDR3 sequence is CASSPTDRAISYNEQFF. The CDR3 nucleotides are TGTGCCAGCTCACCAACGGACAGGGCAATTTCCTACAATGAGCAGTTCTTC. V is TRBV18 and J is TRBJ2-1; 8 positions agree with TRBD1. This CDR3 region has 17 residues. V lost 2 bases to trimming and J lost 1 base; unmatched junction nucleotides: 7. Germline CDR1 is KGHSH and CDR2 is LQKENI.